The 28 T cell receptor beta chains in this list originate from one sample, sequenced in a study of CD8+CD57+ T cells in acquired aplastic anemia. Genomic DNA acted as the template from which TCR beta VDJ combination and CDR3 sequence profiling were carried out. TCRdb recomputed calls from the reads with MiXCR, one row per CDR3 protein. In the table there are 200,000 to 300,000 distinct CDR3 sequences, around 45% of which are singletons. All patients picked for sequencing had shown, by flow cytometry, an expansion of CD8+CD57+ cells. The sequenced material came from sorted CD4+, CD8+, or CD8+CD57+ T cells (not recorded which) from PBMCs. The receptors originated from a human donor with aplastic anemia.

This clonotype has a count of ten or more. The rearrangement links TRBV6-6 to TRBJ2-3; 7 bases are a match to TRBD1. Looked up from germline, CDR1 is MNHNY and CDR2 is SVGAGI (reference sequence). V gave up 6 bases and J gave up 3 bases; unmatched junction bases: 6. This CDR3 is 14 amino acids long. The CDR3 DNA follows: TGTGCCAGCAGCTCGCCGGGACAGACAGATACGCAGTATTTT. Protein sequence: CASSSPGQTDTQYF.

The chain has TRBV27 and TRBJ2-7; a possible D gene is TRBD2 (6 bases). This CDR3 has 16 amino acids. Germline loops: CDR1 MNHEY, CDR2 SMNVEV (reference sequence). Between the trimmed V and J ends, which lost 7 bases and 0 bases, there was a span of 19 bases. The CDR3 reads CASTSKKLAVSYEQYF. The DNA of the CDR3 is TGTGCCAGCACTTCGAAAAAACTAGCAGTCTCCTACGAGCAGTACTTC.

Ten or more counts support this clonotype. The chain couples TRBV20-1 to TRBJ1-1, with D perhaps TRBD1 (6 bases). The CDR3 runs to 13 residues. Germline V CDR1 and CDR2: DFQATT, SNEGSKA (reference sequence). The V end was cut by 0 bases, the J end by 3 bases, with 8 bases between. CDR3: CSAREKGDTEAFF. The DNA of the CDR3 is TGCAGTGCTAGAGAAAAGGGGGACACTGAAGCTTTCTTT.

This clonotype was observed at least ten times. The rearrangement links TRBV6-2 or TRBV6-3 to TRBJ1-1; tentatively, D is TRBD1 (6 bases). This CDR3 has 15 amino acids. Germline lookup yields CDR1 MNHEY and CDR2 SVGEGT. Between the trimmed V and J ends, which lost 0 bases and 3 bases, there was a span of 11 bases. CDR3 region: CASSYSRDKDTEAFF. The DNA of the CDR3 is TGTGCCAGCAGTTACTCCCGGGACAAGGACACTGAAGCTTTCTTT.

As concerns this clonotype: Compared with germline, one end of the junction differs, possibly owing to a read error. The rearrangement links TRBV7-9 to TRBJ1-6, with TRBD1 matching 12 bases. Germline CDR1 and CDR2: SEHNR and FQNEAQ (reference sequence). The CDR3 extends over 17 amino acids. DNA for the CDR3: TGCGCCAGCAGCCGCGGGACAGGGGGCGCTTATAATTCACCCCTCCACTTT. Encoded protein: CASSRGTGGAYNSPLHF.

This clonotype came up many times. The chain has TRBV11-2 and TRBJ2-7, with D possibly TRBD2 on 7 matching bases. The CDR3 spans 16 residues. Germline assignment: CDR1 SGHAT and CDR2 FQNNGV. Deletions cut 0 bases from V and 2 bases from J, with 14 bases between. The CDR3 nucleotides read TGTGCCAGCAGCTTAGACTGGGTCGGGGGGCCCTACGAGCAGTACTTC. Translating it yields CASSLDWVGGPYEQYF.

This chain joins TRBV7-3 and TRBJ1-4; unclear D gene. Per germline, CDR1 SGHTA and CDR2 FQGTGA. CDR3 length: 14 residues. V lost 9 bases to trimming and J lost 5 bases, with 16 bases between them. CDR3 residues: CASREAAPNEKLFF. For the CDR3, the DNA is TGTGCCAGTAGGGAGGCTGCACCGAATGAAAAACTGTTTTTT.

The J gene is TRBJ1-6, the V gene TRBV6-2 or TRBV6-3; 7 positions match TRBD1. The CDR3 contains 15 residues. With 6 bases clipped from V and 8 bases from J, the junction kept 10 bases outside the gene matches. Germline assignment: CDR1 MNHEY and CDR2 SVGEGT. This CDR3 reads CASSPGTDNHSPLHF. CDR3 DNA: TGTGCCAGCAGCCCAGGGACAGATAATCATTCACCCCTCCACTTT.

The J gene is TRBJ2-7, the V gene TRBV13; D tentatively fits TRBD1 or TRBD2 (6 bases each). Trimming pared 6 bases from V and 2 bases from J, leaving 11 bases between. The CDR3 covers 13 residues. Germline V gene sequence: CDR1 PRHDT, CDR2 FYEKMQ (reference sequence). Here the CDR3 reads CASRRGDAYEQYF. For the CDR3, the DNA is TGTGCCAGCAGGAGGGGGGACGCCTACGAGCAGTACTTC.

This clonotype was counted many times. The chain combines TRBV6-2 or TRBV6-3 with TRBJ2-7; D ambiguous. CDR3 size: 14 residues. The germline CDR1 and CDR2 sequences are MNHEY and SVGEGT. The V and J ends lost 6 bases and 3 bases respectively, with 15 bases between them. For the CDR3, the DNA is TGTGCCAGCAGCCTACGCAACCTGAACTACGAGCAGTACTTC. Translation: CASSLRNLNYEQYF.

This clonotype has a count of ten or more. The gene calls are TRBV6-1 and TRBJ1-2, with 7 bases lining up with TRBD1. Germline V gene data show CDR1 as MNHNS and CDR2 as SASEGT. This CDR3 is 16 amino acids long. V lost 5 bases and J lost 2; bases outside the gene matches: 11. The CDR3 loop is CASSPPPDRPNYGYTF. CDR3 DNA sequence: TGTGCCAGCAGTCCCCCCCCGGACAGGCCGAACTATGGCTACACCTTC.

At least ten counts were recorded for this clonotype. V usage is TRBV9 and J usage is TRBJ2-1, with TRBD1 matching over 8 bases. Losses at the gene ends were 0 bases for V and 7 bases for J; bases not matched to a gene: 15. The CDR3 consists of 18 residues. Germline CDR1 SGDLS, CDR2 YYNGEE. The DNA of the CDR3 is TGTGCCAGCAGCGTAGCTACGTGGGGACAGGCATCTATGAATGAGCAGTTCTTC. Translating it yields CASSVATWGQASMNEQFF.

The chain is built from TRBV27 and TRBJ2-7, with D unclear. The CDR3 loop spans 13 amino acids. Germline CDR1 reads MNHEY; CDR2 reads SMNVEV (reference sequence). V was cut by 0 bases and J by 2 bases, with 5 bases left in between. The CDR3: CASSLSLTYEQYF. Written as DNA, the CDR3 is TGTGCCAGCAGTTTATCTTTGACCTACGAGCAGTACTTC.

A few counts support this clonotype. This chain's CDR3 is CASRTAGVFSEQYF. As DNA, the CDR3 is TGTGCCAGCAGAACAGCGGGGGTCTTTTCCGAGCAGTACTTC. The chain uses TRBV27 and TRBJ2-7, with 8 positions matching TRBD2. Germline V gives CDR1 MNHEY, CDR2 SMNVEV (reference sequence). Trimming removed 6 bases from V and 6 bases from J; junction bases left unmatched: 10. The CDR3 contains 14 residues.

The V and J genes are TRBV7-2 and TRBJ2-7; 9 bases agree with TRBD1. Trimming removed 4 bases from V and 5 bases from J; junction bases left unmatched: 6. Per germline, CDR1 SGHTA and CDR2 FQGNSA. The CDR3 extends over 14 amino acids. Here the CDR3 DNA reads TGTGCCAGCAGCTCCGGACAGGGGAAGCACGAGCAGTACTTC. This encodes CASSSGQGKHEQYF. The full variable domain, its missing parts supplied by reference TRBV7-2 and TRBJ2-7, is GAGVSQSPSNKVTEKGKDVELRCDPISGHTALYWYRQSLGQGLEFLIYFQGNSAPDKSGLPSDRFSAERTGGSVSTLTIQRTQQEDSAVYLCASSSGQGKHEQYFGPGTRLTVT.

This clonotype has at least ten counts. The J gene is TRBJ2-1, the V gene TRBV7-2; 12 positions match TRBD2. J lost 5 bases, V lost 2 bases, and 1 base had no gene match. Germline V lookup: CDR1 SGHTA, CDR2 FQGNSA. The CDR3 is 15 residues long. CDR3 region: CASSLLAGGHNEQFF. CDR3 sequence (DNA): TGTGCCAGCAGCTTACTAGCGGGGGGGCACAATGAGCAGTTCTTC. Full variable domain (outside the CDR3, taken from reference TRBV7-2 and TRBJ2-1): GAGVSQSPSNKVTEKGKDVELRCDPISGHTALYWYRQSLGQGLEFLIYFQGNSAPDKSGLPSDRFSAERTGGSVSTLTIQRTQQEDSAVYLCASSLLAGGHNEQFFGPGTRLTVL.

The chain recombines TRBV10-3 with TRBJ2-7, with D perhaps matching TRBD1 (7 bases). Between the trimmed V and J ends, which lost 10 bases and 3 bases, there was a span of 25 bases. The CDR3 contains 16 residues. Germline V gene lookup returns CDR1 ENHRY and CDR2 SYGVKD. CDR3 amino acids: CASGDPVWGQFYEQYF. The CDR3 nucleotides read TGTGCCAGCGGGGATCCCGTATGGGGACAGTTCTACGAGCAGTACTTC.

Ten or more counts support this clonotype. V and J are TRBV7-2 and TRBJ2-3, with TRBD2 matching over 8 bases. The CDR3 loop spans 17 amino acids. Unmatched junction bases numbered 9, after V lost 2 bases and J lost 2 bases. Germline-derived CDR1 and CDR2 are SGHTA and FQGNSA. CDR3 DNA: TGTGCCAGCAGCTTATATATCCGGGGGGGCAACACAGATACGCAGTATTTT. Translation: CASSLYIRGGNTDTQYF.

The chain is built from TRBV11-3 and TRBJ2-3; TRBD1 agrees at 7 bases. The CDR3 covers 16 residues. Germline assignment: CDR1 SGHNT and CDR2 YENEEA. Trimming at V came to 2 bases and at J to 6 bases, leaving 11 bases not matched to a gene. This chain's CDR3 is CASSLTVQGSVDTQYF. The CDR3 nucleotides are TGTGCCAGCAGCTTAACAGTACAGGGGAGTGTTGATACGCAGTATTTT.

This clonotype was picked up many times. The chain employs TRBV6-5 and TRBJ2-7, with D uncertain. Germline loops: CDR1 MNHEY, CDR2 SVGAGI. Trimming took 4 bases from V and 3 from J, leaving 10 bases between them. The CDR3 is 13 amino acids. CDR3 amino acids: CASSWKENYEQYF. DNA for the CDR3: TGTGCCAGCAGTTGGAAGGAAAACTACGAGCAGTACTTC.

This clonotype was picked up a small number of times. The rearrangement joins TRBV15 to TRBJ1-6; D may be TRBD1 (5 bases). The length of the CDR3 is 12 residues. CDR1 LNHNV and CDR2 YYDKDF come from the germline V gene (reference sequence). Trimming left V 6 bases short and J 7 bases short, with 7 bases between. This chain's CDR3 is CATRSGNSPLHF. CDR3 DNA: TGTGCCACCAGATCAGGGAATTCACCCCTCCACTTT. Based on the CDR3 plus reference TRBV15 and TRBJ1-6, the full variable domain is DAMVIQNPRYQVTQFGKPVTLSCSQTLNHNVMYWYQQKSSQAPKLLFHYYDKDFNNEADTPDNFQSRRPNTSFCFLDIRSPGLGDTAMYLCATRSGNSPLHFGNGTRLTVT.

This clonotype was counted many times. The chain has TRBV7-6 and TRBJ2-7, with D maybe TRBD1 (6 bases). The CDR3 has 17 residues. Per the germline V gene, CDR1 is SGHVS and CDR2 is FNYEAQ. V gave up 3 bases and J gave up 5 bases, with 23 bases separating them. The CDR3, as DNA: TGTGCCAGCAGCTTGTTTCAACTTTGGGGGCTTTACGACGAGCAGTACTTC. It encodes CASSLFQLWGLYDEQYF.

There are a few counts of this clonotype. The rearrangement links TRBV4-1 to TRBJ1-3; unclear D gene. With 4 bases removed from V and 3 bases from J, the gap between germline ends came to 13 bases. The CDR3 covers 15 residues. The V gene's germline CDR1 is MGHRA and CDR2 YSYEKL. CDR3 residues: CASSRHGLGGNTIYF. The CDR3 DNA reads TGCGCCAGCAGCCGCCACGGCCTGGGTGGAAACACCATATATTTT.

About this clonotype: One base away lies a much larger clone, so this may be a sequencing read error. This chain connects TRBV6-1 to TRBJ2-2; D remains ambiguous. V lost 5 bases, J lost 4 bases, and 8 bases lay in between. This CDR3 spans 13 amino acids. Looked up from germline, CDR1 is MNHNS and CDR2 is SASEGT. The CDR3 region is CASSYQSTGELFF. In DNA form, the CDR3 reads TGTGCCAGCAGTTACCAGAGCACCGGGGAGCTGTTTTTT.

V usage is TRBV20-1 and J usage is TRBJ1-1; D perhaps matches TRBD1 (5 bases). The CDR3 runs to 13 residues. CDR1 and CDR2 from the germline V gene are DFQATT and SNEGSKA (reference sequence). The V and J ends lost 5 bases and 2 bases respectively, with 12 bases between them. As DNA, the CDR3 is TGCAGTGCTTATGACAGCTCAAACACTGAAGCTTTCTTT. Translated, it gives CSAYDSSNTEAFF.

In its sample, this clonotype was seen many times. V usage is TRBV5-1 and J usage is TRBJ2-7; 7 bases fit TRBD1. Germline V gene lookup returns CDR1 SGHRS and CDR2 YFSETQ. This CDR3 region has 14 residues. V trimming: 1 base; J trimming: 2 bases; junction bases outside the gene matches: 3. The CDR3 here is CASSLRDRTYEQYF. CDR3 nucleotide sequence: TGCGCCAGCAGCTTGCGGGACAGAACCTACGAGCAGTACTTC.

This clonotype was recorded at least ten times. The chain carries TRBV19 and TRBJ1-6, with D unresolved. The V end lost 8 bases, the J end lost 0 bases, and 5 bases lay between the germline ends. The germline gives CDR1 LNHDA, CDR2 SQIVND (reference sequence). This CDR3 comprises 13 residues. CDR3 nucleotides: TGTGCCAGTTTCGACTCCTATAATTCACCCCTCCACTTT. This codes for CASFDSYNSPLHF.

At least ten counts were recorded for this clonotype. The gene calls are TRBV7-9 and TRBJ2-1; D perhaps matches TRBD1 (6 bases). CDR1 and CDR2 from the germline V gene are SEHNR and FQNEAQ (reference sequence). The germline V and J ends were trimmed by 5 bases and 5 bases, with 13 bases remaining between them. The CDR3 sequence is 14 residues long. Written as DNA, the CDR3 is TGTGCCAGCAGCCGGTCGGACAGAAACAATGAGCAGTTCTTC. It encodes CASSRSDRNNEQFF.